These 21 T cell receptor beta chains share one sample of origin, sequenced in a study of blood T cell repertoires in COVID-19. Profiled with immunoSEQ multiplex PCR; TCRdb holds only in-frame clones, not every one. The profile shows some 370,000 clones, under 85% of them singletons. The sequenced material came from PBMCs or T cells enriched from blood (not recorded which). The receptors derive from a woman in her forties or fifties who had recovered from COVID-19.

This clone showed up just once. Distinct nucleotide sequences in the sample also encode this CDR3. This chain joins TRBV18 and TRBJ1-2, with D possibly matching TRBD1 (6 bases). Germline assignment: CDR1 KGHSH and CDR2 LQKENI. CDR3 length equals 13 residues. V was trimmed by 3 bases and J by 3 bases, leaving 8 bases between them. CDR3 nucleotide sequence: TGTGCCAGCTCACCTGCAGGGGACTATGGCTACACCTTC. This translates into CASSPAGDYGYTF.

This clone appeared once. The CDR3 DNA sequence: TGTGCCAGCAGCTTAGGAGGACAGGGTCAGTTCTTC. Protein product: CASSLGGQGQFF. The chain employs TRBV11-3 and TRBJ2-1, with 8 bases matching TRBD1. The CDR3 has 12 amino acids. With V trimmed by 1 base and J by 13 bases, 3 bases remained unmatched. Germline V gene data show CDR1 as SGHNT and CDR2 as YENEEA.

The CDR3 sequence: CAWSIIGGLGVGYTF. The CDR3 coding sequence is TGTGCCTGGAGTATCATAGGAGGATTGGGTGTTGGCTACACCTTC. The chain employs TRBV30 and TRBJ1-2; D gene uncertain. CDR1 is GTSNPN, CDR2 SVGIG, per germline (reference sequence). The CDR3 is made up of 15 amino acids. The ends were cut back, 2 bases at V and 7 bases at J, with 20 bases in the middle.

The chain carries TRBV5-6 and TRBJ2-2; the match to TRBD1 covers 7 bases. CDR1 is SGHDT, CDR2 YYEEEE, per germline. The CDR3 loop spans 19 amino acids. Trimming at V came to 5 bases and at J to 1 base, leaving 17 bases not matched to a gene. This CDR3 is CASSPALLFGTENTGELFF. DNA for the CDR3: TGTGCCAGCAGTCCCGCGCTTTTATTCGGGACAGAGAACACCGGGGAGCTGTTTTTT.

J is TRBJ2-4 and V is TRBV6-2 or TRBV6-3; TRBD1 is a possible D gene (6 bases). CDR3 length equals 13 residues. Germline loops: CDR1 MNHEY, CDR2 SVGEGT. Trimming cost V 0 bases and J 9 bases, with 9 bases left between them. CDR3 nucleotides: TGTGCCAGCAGTTACTCAACAGGGTCCATTCAGTACTTC. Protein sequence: CASSYSTGSIQYF.

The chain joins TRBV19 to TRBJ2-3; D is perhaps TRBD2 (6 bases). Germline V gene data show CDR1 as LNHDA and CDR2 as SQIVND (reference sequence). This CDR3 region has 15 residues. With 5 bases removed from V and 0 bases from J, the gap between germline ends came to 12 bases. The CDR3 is CASSPYGGSTDTQYF. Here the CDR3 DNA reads TGTGCCAGTAGTCCCTATGGGGGGAGCACAGATACGCAGTATTTT.

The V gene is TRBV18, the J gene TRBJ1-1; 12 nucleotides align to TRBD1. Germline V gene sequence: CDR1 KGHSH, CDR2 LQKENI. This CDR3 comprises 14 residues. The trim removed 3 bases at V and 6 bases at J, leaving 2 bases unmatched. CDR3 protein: CASSPGQGASEAFF. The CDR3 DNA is TGTGCCAGCTCACCGGGACAGGGGGCCTCTGAAGCTTTCTTT.

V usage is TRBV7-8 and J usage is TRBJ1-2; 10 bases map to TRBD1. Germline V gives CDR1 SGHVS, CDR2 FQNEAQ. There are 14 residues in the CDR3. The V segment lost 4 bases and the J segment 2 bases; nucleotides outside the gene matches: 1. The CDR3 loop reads CASSSGQGNYGYTF. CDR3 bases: TGTGCCAGCAGCTCGGGACAGGGGAACTATGGCTACACCTTC. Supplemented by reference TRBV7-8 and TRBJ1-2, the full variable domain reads GAGVSQSPRYKVAKRGQDVALRCDPISGHVSLFWYQQALGQGPEFLTYFQNEAQLDKSGLPSDRFFAERPEGSVSTLKIQRTQQEDSAVYLCASSSGQGNYGYTFGSGTRLTVV.

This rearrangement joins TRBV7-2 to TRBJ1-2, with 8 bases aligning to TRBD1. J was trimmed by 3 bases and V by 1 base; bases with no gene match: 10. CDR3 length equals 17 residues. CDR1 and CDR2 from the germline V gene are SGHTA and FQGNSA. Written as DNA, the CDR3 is TGTGCCAGCAGCTTAGTAGGGGCTCCGGGACAGGACTATGGCTACACCTTC. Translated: CASSLVGAPGQDYGYTF.

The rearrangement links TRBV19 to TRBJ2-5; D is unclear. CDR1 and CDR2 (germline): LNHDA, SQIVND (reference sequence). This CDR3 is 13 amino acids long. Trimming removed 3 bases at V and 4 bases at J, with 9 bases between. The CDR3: CASSIAAAETQYF. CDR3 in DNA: TGTGCCAGTAGTATTGCGGCGGCAGAGACCCAGTACTTC.

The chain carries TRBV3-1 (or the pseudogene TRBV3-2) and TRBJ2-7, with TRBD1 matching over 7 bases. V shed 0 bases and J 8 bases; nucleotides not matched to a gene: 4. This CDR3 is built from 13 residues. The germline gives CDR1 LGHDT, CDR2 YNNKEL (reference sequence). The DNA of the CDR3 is TGTGCCAGCAGCCAAGACCGACAGGGTAAGCAGTACTTC. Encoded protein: CASSQDRQGKQYF.

The CDR3 sequence: CASSPPYRGNEAFF. The DNA of the CDR3 is TGTGCCAGCTCACCTCCTTACAGGGGTAATGAAGCTTTCTTT. The rearrangement uses TRBV18 and TRBJ1-1; TRBD1 agrees at 7 bases. CDR3 length equals 14 residues. Germline V gene lookup returns CDR1 KGHSH and CDR2 LQKENI. V dropped 3 bases and J dropped 7; count of bases not matched to a gene: 8.

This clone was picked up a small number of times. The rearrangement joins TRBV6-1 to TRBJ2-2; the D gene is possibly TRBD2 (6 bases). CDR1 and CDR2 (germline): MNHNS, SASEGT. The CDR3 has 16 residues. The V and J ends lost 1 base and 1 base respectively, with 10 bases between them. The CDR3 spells CASSEVVAVNTGELFF. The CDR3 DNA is TGTGCCAGCAGTGAAGTGGTAGCGGTGAACACCGGGGAGCTGTTTTTT.

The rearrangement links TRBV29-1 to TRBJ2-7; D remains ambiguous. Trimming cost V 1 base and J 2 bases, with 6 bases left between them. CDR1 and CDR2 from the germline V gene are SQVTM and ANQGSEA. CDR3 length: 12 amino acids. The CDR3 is CSVEGRTYEQYF. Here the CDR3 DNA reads TGCAGCGTTGAAGGCAGAACCTACGAGCAGTACTTC.

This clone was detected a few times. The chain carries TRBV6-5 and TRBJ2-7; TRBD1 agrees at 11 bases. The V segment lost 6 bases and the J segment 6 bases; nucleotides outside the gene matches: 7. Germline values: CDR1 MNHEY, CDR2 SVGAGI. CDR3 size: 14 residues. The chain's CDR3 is CASRTPGTGGEQYF. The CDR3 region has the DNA TGTGCCAGCAGAACCCCCGGGACAGGGGGCGAGCAGTACTTC.

The CDR3 sequence: CASSPGTGGNGYTF. The DNA for the CDR3 is TGTGCCAGCAGCCCCGGGACAGGGGGCAATGGCTACACCTTC. The chain links TRBV7-9 to TRBJ1-2, with 12 positions matching TRBD1. The V and J ends lost 5 bases and 6 bases, in that order; junction bases with no gene match: 4. The CDR3 totals 14 residues. Germline V lookup: CDR1 SEHNR, CDR2 FQNEAQ (reference sequence).

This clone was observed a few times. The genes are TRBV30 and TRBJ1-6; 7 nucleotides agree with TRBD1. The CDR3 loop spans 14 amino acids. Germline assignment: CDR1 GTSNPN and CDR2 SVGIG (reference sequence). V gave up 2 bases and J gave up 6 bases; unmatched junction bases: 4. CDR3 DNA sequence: TGTGCCTGGAGTCTAACAGGGGTTAATTCACCCCTCCACTTT. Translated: CAWSLTGVNSPLHF. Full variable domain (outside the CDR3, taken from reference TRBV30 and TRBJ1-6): SQTIHQWPATLVQPVGSPLSLECTVEGTSNPNLYWYRQAAGRGLQLLFYSVGIGQISSEVPQNLSASRPQDRQFILSSKKLLLSDSGFYLCAWSLTGVNSPLHFGNGTRLTVT.

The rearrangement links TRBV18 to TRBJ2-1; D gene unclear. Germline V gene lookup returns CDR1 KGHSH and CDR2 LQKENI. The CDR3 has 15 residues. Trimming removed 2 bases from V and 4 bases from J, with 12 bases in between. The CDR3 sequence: CASSPRPSGYNEQFF. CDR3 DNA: TGTGCCAGCTCACCAAGGCCCTCCGGGTACAATGAGCAGTTCTTC.

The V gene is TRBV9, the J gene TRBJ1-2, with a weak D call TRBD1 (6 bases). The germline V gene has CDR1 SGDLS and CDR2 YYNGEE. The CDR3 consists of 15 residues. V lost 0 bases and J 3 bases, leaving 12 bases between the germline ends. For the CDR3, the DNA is TGTGCCAGCAGCGTAGTATCCAGGGGAGACTATGGCTACACCTTC. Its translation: CASSVVSRGDYGYTF.

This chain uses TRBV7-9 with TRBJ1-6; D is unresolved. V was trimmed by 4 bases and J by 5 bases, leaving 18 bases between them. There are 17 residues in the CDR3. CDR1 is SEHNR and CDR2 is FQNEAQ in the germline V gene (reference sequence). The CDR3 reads CASSSHPLTNHNSPLHF. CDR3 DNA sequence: TGTGCCAGCAGCTCCCACCCGCTTACTAATCATAATTCACCCCTCCACTTT.

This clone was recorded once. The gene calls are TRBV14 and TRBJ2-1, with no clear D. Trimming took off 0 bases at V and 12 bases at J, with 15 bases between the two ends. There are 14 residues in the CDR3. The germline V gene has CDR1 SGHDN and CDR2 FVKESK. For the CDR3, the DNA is TGTGCCAGCAGCCAAGATCCGGTACAGTCGAGGCAGTTCTTC. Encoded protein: CASSQDPVQSRQFF.